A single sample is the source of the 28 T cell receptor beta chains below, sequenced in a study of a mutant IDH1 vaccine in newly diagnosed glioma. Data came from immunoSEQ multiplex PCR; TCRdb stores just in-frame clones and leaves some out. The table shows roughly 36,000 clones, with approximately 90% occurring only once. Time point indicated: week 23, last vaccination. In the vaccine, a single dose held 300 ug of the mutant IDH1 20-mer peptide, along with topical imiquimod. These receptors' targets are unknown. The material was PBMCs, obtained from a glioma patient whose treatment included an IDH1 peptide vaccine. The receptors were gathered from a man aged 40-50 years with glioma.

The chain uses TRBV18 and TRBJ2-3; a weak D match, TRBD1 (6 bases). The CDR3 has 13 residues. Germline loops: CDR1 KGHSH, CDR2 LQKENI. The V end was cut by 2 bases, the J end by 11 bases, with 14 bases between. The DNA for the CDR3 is TGTGCCAGCTCACCAAGTCCCCAAGGGGGGCAGTATTTT. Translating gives CASSPSPQGGQYF.

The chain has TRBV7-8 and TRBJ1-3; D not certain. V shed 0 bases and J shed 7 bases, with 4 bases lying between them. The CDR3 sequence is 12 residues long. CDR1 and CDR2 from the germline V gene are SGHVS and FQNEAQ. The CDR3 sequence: CASSLASNTIYF. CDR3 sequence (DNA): TGTGCCAGCAGCTTAGCGAGCAACACCATATATTTT.

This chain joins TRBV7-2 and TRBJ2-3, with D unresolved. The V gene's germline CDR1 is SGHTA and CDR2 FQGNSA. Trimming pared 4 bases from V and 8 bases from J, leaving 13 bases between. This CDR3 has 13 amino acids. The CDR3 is CASSSLGYFTQYF. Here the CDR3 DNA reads TGTGCCAGCAGCTCCCTTGGCTACTTTACGCAGTATTTT.

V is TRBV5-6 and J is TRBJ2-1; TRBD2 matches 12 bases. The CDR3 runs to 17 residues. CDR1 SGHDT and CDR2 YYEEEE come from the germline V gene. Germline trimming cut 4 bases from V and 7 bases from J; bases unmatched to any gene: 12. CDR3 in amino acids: CASSPRLTSGSRNEQFF. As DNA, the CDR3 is TGTGCCAGCAGCCCACGCTTGACTAGCGGGAGCAGGAATGAGCAGTTCTTC.

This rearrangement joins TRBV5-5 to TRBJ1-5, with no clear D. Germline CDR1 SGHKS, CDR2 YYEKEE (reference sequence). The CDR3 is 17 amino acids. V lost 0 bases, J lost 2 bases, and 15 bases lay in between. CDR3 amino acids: CASSLVWFWDGNQPQHF. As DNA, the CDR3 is TGTGCCAGCAGCTTGGTGTGGTTCTGGGATGGCAATCAGCCCCAGCATTTT. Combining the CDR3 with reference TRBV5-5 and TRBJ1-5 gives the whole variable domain DAGVTQSPTHLIKTRGQQVTLRCSPISGHKSVSWYQQVLGQGPQFIFQYYEKEERGRGNFPDRFSARQFPNYSSELNVNALLLGDSALYLCASSLVWFWDGNQPQHFGDGTRLSIL.

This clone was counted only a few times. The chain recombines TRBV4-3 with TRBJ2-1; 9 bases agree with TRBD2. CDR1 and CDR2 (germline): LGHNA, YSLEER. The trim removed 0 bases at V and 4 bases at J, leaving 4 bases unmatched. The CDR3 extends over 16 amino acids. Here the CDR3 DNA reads TGCGCCAGCAGCCAAGATATTAGCGGGAGTTACAATGAGCAGTTCTTC. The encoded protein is CASSQDISGSYNEQFF.

CDR3 in DNA: TGTGCCAGCAGTTTATCGAGGGGGCGCCAGGATGGCTACACCTTC. Translation: CASSLSRGRQDGYTF. The genes are TRBV27 and TRBJ1-2; 7 bases are a match to TRBD1. V shed 0 bases and J 6 bases; nucleotides not matched to a gene: 7. The V gene's germline CDR1 is MNHEY and CDR2 SMNVEV (reference sequence). This CDR3 has 15 amino acids.

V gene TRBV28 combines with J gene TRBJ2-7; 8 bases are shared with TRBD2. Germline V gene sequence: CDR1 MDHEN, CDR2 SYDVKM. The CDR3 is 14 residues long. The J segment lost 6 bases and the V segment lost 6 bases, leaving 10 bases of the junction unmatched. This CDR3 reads CASRTTGGPGEQYF. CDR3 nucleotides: TGTGCCAGCAGAACAACGGGGGGGCCTGGCGAGCAGTACTTC.

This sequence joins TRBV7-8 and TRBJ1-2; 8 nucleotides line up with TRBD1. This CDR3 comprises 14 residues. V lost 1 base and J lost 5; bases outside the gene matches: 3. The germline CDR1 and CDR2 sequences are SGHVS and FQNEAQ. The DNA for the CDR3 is TGTGCCAGCAGCTTAGGTGGACAGGGATATGGCTACACCTTC. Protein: CASSLGGQGYGYTF. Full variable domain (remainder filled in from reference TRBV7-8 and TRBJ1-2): GAGVSQSPRYKVAKRGQDVALRCDPISGHVSLFWYQQALGQGPEFLTYFQNEAQLDKSGLPSDRFFAERPEGSVSTLKIQRTQQEDSAVYLCASSLGGQGYGYTFGSGTRLTVV.

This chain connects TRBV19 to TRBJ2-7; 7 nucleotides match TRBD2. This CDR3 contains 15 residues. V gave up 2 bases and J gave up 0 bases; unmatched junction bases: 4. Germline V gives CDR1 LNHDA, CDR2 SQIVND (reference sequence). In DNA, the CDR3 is TGTGCCAGTAGTATACAGCGGGATAGCTCCTACGAGCAGTACTTC. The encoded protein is CASSIQRDSSYEQYF.

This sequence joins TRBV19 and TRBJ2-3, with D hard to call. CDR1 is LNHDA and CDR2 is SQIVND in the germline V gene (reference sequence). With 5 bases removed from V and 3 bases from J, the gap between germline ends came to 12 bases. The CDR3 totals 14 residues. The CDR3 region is CASSLRVETDTQYF. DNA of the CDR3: TGTGCCAGTAGTCTCCGAGTGGAGACAGATACGCAGTATTTT.

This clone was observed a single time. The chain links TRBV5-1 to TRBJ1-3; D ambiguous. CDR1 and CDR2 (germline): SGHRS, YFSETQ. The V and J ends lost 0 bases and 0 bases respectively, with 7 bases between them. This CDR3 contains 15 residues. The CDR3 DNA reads TGCGCCAGCAGCTTGGCCGGGTACTCTGGAAACACCATATATTTT. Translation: CASSLAGYSGNTIYF.

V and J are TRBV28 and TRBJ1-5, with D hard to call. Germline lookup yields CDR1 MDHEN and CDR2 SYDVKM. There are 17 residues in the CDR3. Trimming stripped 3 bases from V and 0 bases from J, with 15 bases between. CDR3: CASSFNKGSNSNQPQHF. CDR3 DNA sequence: TGTGCCAGCAGTTTTAATAAGGGCAGCAATAGCAATCAGCCCCAGCATTTT.

The CDR3 DNA is TGCGCCAGCACCCCGGGGACAGGGGGTTCACCCCTCCACTTT. Protein: CASTPGTGGSPLHF. This sequence joins TRBV5-1 and TRBJ1-6, with TRBD1 identical over 11 bases. The CDR3 covers 14 residues. The J segment lost 9 bases and the V segment lost 6 bases, leaving 5 bases of the junction unmatched. Germline CDR1 and CDR2: SGHRS and YFSETQ.

CDR3 amino acids: CASSRQDYEQYV. The CDR3 nucleotides are TGTGCCAGCAGTAGACAGGACTACGAGCAGTACGTC. J is TRBJ2-7 and V is TRBV2; D perhaps matches TRBD1 (6 bases). Trimming removed 5 bases at V and 3 bases at J, with 8 bases between. The CDR3 loop spans 12 amino acids. Germline V gives CDR1 SNHLY, CDR2 FYNNEI.

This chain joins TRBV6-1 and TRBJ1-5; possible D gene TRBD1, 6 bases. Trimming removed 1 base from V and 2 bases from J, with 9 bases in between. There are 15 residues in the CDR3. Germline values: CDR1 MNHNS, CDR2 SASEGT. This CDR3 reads CASSEVTGRNQPQHF. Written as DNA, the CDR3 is TGTGCCAGCAGTGAAGTCACAGGGCGCAATCAGCCCCAGCATTTT.

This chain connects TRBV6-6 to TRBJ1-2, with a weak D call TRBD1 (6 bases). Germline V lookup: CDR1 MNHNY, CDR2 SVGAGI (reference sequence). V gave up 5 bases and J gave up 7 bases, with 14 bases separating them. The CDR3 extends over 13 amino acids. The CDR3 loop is CASSTGLGAGYTF. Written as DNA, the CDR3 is TGTGCCAGCAGTACAGGGTTGGGAGCTGGCTACACCTTC.

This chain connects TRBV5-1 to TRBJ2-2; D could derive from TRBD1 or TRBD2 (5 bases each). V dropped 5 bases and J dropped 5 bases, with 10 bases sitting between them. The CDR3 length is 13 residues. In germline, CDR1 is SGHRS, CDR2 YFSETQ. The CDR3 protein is CASSFGGTGELFF. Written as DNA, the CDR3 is TGCGCCAGCAGTTTTGGGGGAACCGGGGAGCTGTTTTTT.

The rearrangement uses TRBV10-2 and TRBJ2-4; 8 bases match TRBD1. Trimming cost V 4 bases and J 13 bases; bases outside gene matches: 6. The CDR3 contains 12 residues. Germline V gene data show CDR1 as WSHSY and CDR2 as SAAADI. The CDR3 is CASSVGQGEQYF. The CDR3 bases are TGCGCCAGCAGTGTCGGACAGGGTGAACAGTACTTC.

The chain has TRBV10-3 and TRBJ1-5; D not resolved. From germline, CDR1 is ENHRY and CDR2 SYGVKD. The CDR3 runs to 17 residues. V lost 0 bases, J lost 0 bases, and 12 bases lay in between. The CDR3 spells CAISESPVKYSNQPQHF. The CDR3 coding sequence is TGTGCCATCAGTGAGTCCCCAGTAAAGTATAGCAATCAGCCCCAGCATTTT.

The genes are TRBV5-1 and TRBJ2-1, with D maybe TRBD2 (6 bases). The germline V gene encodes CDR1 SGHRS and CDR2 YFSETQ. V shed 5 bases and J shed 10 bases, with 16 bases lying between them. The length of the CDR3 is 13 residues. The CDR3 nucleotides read TGCGCCAGCAGTTTAACCCTAGCGACCGAGCAGTTCTTC. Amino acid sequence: CASSLTLATEQFF. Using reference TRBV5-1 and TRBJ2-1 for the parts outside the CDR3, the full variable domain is KAGVTQTPRYLIKTRGQQVTLSCSPISGHRSVSWYQQTPGQGLQFLFEYFSETQRNKGNFPGRFSGRQFSNSRSEMNVSTLELGDSALYLCASSLTLATEQFFGPGTRLTVL.

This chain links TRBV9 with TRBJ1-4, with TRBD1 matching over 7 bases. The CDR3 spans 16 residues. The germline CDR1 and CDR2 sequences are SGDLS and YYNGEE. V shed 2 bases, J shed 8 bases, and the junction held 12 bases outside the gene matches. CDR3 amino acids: CASSVRTGAGGEKLFF. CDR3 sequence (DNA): TGTGCCAGCAGCGTGCGAACAGGGGCCGGCGGGGAAAAACTGTTTTTT.

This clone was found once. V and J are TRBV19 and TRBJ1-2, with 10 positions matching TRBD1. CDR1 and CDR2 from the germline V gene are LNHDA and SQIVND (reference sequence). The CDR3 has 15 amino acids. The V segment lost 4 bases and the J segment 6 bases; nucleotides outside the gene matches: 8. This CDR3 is CASSRSDRGRDGYTF. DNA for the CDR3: TGTGCCAGTAGTAGATCCGACAGGGGGCGAGATGGCTACACCTTC.

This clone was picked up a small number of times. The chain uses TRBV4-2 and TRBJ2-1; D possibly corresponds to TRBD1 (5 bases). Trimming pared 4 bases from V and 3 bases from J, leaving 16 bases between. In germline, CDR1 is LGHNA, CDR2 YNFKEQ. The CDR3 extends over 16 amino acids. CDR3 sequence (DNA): TGTGCCAGCAGCCCAAGGACAACGCTGGGCTACAATGAGCAGTTCTTC. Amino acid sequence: CASSPRTTLGYNEQFF.

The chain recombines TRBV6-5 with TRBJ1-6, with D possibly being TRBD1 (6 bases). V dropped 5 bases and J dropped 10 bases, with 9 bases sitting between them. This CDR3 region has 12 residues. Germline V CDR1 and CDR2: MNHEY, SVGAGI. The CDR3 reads CASSQGLSPLHF. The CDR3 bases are TGTGCCAGCAGTCAGGGGTTGTCACCCCTCCACTTT.

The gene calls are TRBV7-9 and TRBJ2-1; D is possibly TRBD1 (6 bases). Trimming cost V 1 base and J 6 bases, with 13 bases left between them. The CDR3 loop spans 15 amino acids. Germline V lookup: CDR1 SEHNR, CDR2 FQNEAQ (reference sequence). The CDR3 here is CASSLGAGEINEQFF. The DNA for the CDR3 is TGTGCCAGCAGCTTAGGGGCAGGGGAAATCAATGAGCAGTTCTTC. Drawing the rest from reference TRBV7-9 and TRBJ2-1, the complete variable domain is DTGVSQNPRHKITKRGQNVTFRCDPISEHNRLYWYRQTLGQGPEFLTYFQNEAQLEKSRLLSDRFSAERPKGSFSTLEIQRTEQGDSAMYLCASSLGAGEINEQFFGPGTRLTVL.

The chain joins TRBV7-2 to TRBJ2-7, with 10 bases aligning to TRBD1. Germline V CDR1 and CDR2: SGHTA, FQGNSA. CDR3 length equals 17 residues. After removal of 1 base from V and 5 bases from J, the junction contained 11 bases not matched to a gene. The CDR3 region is CASSLGPKGQGMDEQYF. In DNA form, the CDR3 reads TGTGCCAGCAGCTTAGGCCCCAAGGGACAGGGGATGGACGAGCAGTACTTC.

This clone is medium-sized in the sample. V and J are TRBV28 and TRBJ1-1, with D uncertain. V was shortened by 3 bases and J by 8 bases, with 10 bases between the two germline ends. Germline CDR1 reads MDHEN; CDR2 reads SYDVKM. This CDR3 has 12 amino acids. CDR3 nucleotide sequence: TGTGCCAGCAGTTTGCCTGGATGGGAAGCTTTCTTT. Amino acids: CASSLPGWEAFF.